A single sample gave rise to the 22 T cell receptor beta chains below, sequenced in a study of response to subunit inactivated influenza vaccine. TCRdb passed the RT-PCR reads through MiXCR, listing each CDR3 protein once. The table includes 500,000 to 600,000 distinct CDR3 sequences, 14% detected once. The starting material was PBMCs from blood, obtained 11 to 12 days after vaccination. All receptors derive from a man in his fifties who received an inactivated influenza vaccine.

The chain carries TRBV30 and TRBJ2-5; TRBD1 might be the D (6 bases). V lost 0 bases to trimming and J lost 5 bases, with 10 bases between them. The CDR3 loop spans 13 amino acids. Germline lookup yields CDR1 GTSNPN and CDR2 SVGIG (reference sequence). CDR3 in amino acids: CAWSVGDRETQYF. The CDR3 coding sequence is TGTGCCTGGAGTGTAGGAGACAGGGAGACCCAGTACTTC.

This clonotype was counted many times. J is TRBJ2-1 and V is TRBV7-2; 7 nucleotides align to TRBD2. This CDR3 has 14 amino acids. Germline V gene data show CDR1 as SGHTA and CDR2 as FQGNSA. The V gene end was trimmed by 6 bases and the J gene end by 7 bases; junction bases not matched to a gene: 9. The CDR3 DNA reads as TGTGCCAGCAGAGAAAGCGGGATTTATAATGAGCAGTTCTTC. Encoded protein: CASRESGIYNEQFF. Variable domain in full (rest from reference TRBV7-2 and TRBJ2-1): GAGVSQSPSNKVTEKGKDVELRCDPISGHTALYWYRQSLGQGLEFLIYFQGNSAPDKSGLPSDRFSAERTGGSVSTLTIQRTQQEDSAVYLCASRESGIYNEQFFGPGTRLTVL.

CDR3 coding DNA: TGTGCCAGCAGTCTTAAGTTTGGGTTCTGGAACACTGAAGCTTTCTTT. As protein: CASSLKFGFWNTEAFF. The chain is built from TRBV27 and TRBJ1-1; D is undetermined. CDR1 and CDR2 (germline): MNHEY, SMNVEV (reference sequence). This CDR3 spans 16 amino acids. V lost 5 bases and J lost 1, with 17 bases in between.

In this sample, this clonotype turned up a few times. This chain connects TRBV12-3 or TRBV12-4 to TRBJ2-1, with D perhaps TRBD1 (6 bases). With 5 bases removed from V and 7 bases from J, the gap between germline ends came to 15 bases. The CDR3 runs to 14 residues. The CDR3 is CASSRLNRENEQFF. The CDR3 DNA is TGTGCCAGCAGTCGACTCAACAGGGAGAATGAGCAGTTCTTC.

This clonotype was counted many times. V gene TRBV19 combines with J gene TRBJ1-5; D may be TRBD1 (6 bases). Trimming took 5 bases from V and 0 from J, leaving 11 bases between them. In germline, CDR1 is LNHDA, CDR2 SQIVND (reference sequence). There are 15 residues in the CDR3. CDR3 sequence: CASSWTAYSNQPQHF. DNA for the CDR3: TGTGCCAGTAGTTGGACAGCTTATAGCAATCAGCCCCAGCATTTT.

The table lists this clonotype with a few counts. The chain combines TRBV12-3 or TRBV12-4 with TRBJ2-7, with TRBD2 matching 9 bases. The CDR3 totals 14 residues. J lost 3 bases, V lost 4 bases, and 4 bases had no gene match. CDR3 in amino acids: CASSYKRGDYEQYF. The DNA of the CDR3 is TGTGCCAGCAGTTACAAGCGGGGGGACTACGAGCAGTACTTC.

This chain joins TRBV20-1 and TRBJ2-7; weak D call: TRBD2 (7 bases). The CDR3 sequence is 15 residues long. In germline, CDR1 is DFQATT, CDR2 SNEGSKA (reference sequence). V was pared by 3 bases and J by 3 bases, with 18 bases between. In nucleotides, the CDR3 is TGCAGTGCTAGCGGCCTCCGGGGGGCGGTCTACGAGCAGTACTTC. Translating it yields CSASGLRGAVYEQYF.

This clonotype was seen more than once but under ten times. V and J are TRBV5-1 and TRBJ2-1; the D gene is possibly TRBD2 (6 bases). The CDR3 is 14 amino acids. V was trimmed by 2 bases and J by 7 bases, leaving 13 bases between them. Germline CDR1 is SGHRS and CDR2 is YFSETQ. As DNA, the CDR3 is TGCGCCAGCAGCTTCACTAGCCCTGGGAATGAGCAGTTCTTC. Translated: CASSFTSPGNEQFF. Using reference TRBV5-1 and TRBJ2-1 for the parts outside the CDR3, the full variable domain is KAGVTQTPRYLIKTRGQQVTLSCSPISGHRSVSWYQQTPGQGLQFLFEYFSETQRNKGNFPGRFSGRQFSNSRSEMNVSTLELGDSALYLCASSFTSPGNEQFFGPGTRLTVL.

A few counts support this clonotype. CDR3 coding DNA: TGCGCCAGCAGCTTGGAGGCAGAACGTACGCAGTACTTC. It yields the protein CASSLEAERTQYF. The chain carries TRBV5-1 and TRBJ2-5; D gene ambiguous. The CDR3 has 13 residues. Deletions cut 0 bases from V and 11 bases from J, with 14 bases between. From germline, CDR1 is SGHRS and CDR2 YFSETQ.

This clonotype has only a few counts. This chain joins TRBV10-3 and TRBJ2-5; TRBD1 matches at 8 bases. The germline gives CDR1 ENHRY, CDR2 SYGVKD. The CDR3 totals 14 residues. J gave up 5 bases and V 7 bases, and 9 bases lay outside the gene matches. This CDR3 is CAINDPGGGETQYF. For the CDR3, the DNA is TGTGCCATCAATGATCCAGGGGGCGGTGAGACCCAGTACTTC.

There are a few counts of this clonotype. V gene TRBV27 combines with J gene TRBJ2-6; D is unclear. This CDR3 has 17 amino acids. V gave up 5 bases and J gave up 0 bases, with 14 bases separating them. CDR1 is MNHEY and CDR2 is SMNVEV in the germline V gene (reference sequence). In DNA, the CDR3 is TGTGCCAGCAGTACGAGACTTCAGAGCTCTGGGGCCAACGTCCTGACTTTC. Protein: CASSTRLQSSGANVLTF.

The V gene is TRBV12-3 or TRBV12-4, the J gene TRBJ2-3, with TRBD1 identical over 7 bases. This CDR3 spans 15 amino acids. V lost 8 bases to trimming and J lost 4 bases; unmatched junction nucleotides: 12. The CDR3, as DNA: TGTGCCAGCCGGAAACAGGGGTTTATCGCAGATACGCAGTATTTT. It translates to CASRKQGFIADTQYF.

This clonotype was counted ten times or more. V gene TRBV15 combines with J gene TRBJ2-5; 8 bases map to TRBD2. CDR1 LNHNV and CDR2 YYDKDF come from the germline V gene (reference sequence). The CDR3 runs 14 residues. In DNA, the CDR3 is TGTGCGACTAACACGGGGGGGATTCAAGAGACCCAGTACTTC. It specifies CATNTGGIQETQYF.

At least ten counts were recorded for this clonotype. This rearrangement joins TRBV11-2 to TRBJ2-7, with D unresolved. The CDR3 sequence is 11 residues long. From germline, CDR1 is SGHAT and CDR2 FQNNGV. V lost 5 bases and J 5 bases, leaving 7 bases between the germline ends. CDR3 in amino acids: CASSALDEQYF. Here the CDR3 DNA reads TGTGCCAGCAGCGCACTCGACGAGCAGTACTTC.

This clonotype was seen more than once but under ten times. The chain has TRBV7-2 and TRBJ2-5; D not resolved. Trimming took 6 bases from V and 4 from J, leaving 9 bases between them. Germline lookup yields CDR1 SGHTA and CDR2 FQGNSA. This CDR3 is 12 amino acids long. DNA for the CDR3: TGTGCCAGCAGAGGGAAGGGAGAGACCCAGTACTTC. Protein product: CASRGKGETQYF.

This clonotype was seen repeatedly, ten times or more. The rearrangement uses TRBV3-1 and TRBJ2-1; D unresolved. CDR1 and CDR2 from the germline V gene are LGHDT and YNNKEL (reference sequence). V was pared by 1 base and J by 8 bases, with 6 bases between. The CDR3 sequence is 12 residues long. CDR3: CASSQALYEQFF. Written as DNA, the CDR3 is TGTGCCAGCAGCCAAGCTCTCTATGAGCAGTTCTTC.

This clonotype occurred a few times. The chain joins TRBV3-1 to TRBJ1-1; D perhaps matches TRBD1 (5 bases). This CDR3 has 16 residues. Per germline, CDR1 LGHDT and CDR2 YNNKEL (reference sequence). The V end lost 1 base, the J end lost 5 bases, and 17 bases lay between the germline ends. The CDR3 spells CASSQARTIRGTEAFF. CDR3 nucleotide sequence: TGTGCCAGCAGCCAAGCCCGGACAATCCGAGGGACTGAAGCTTTCTTT.

The chain recombines TRBV4-1 with TRBJ1-4, with D unresolved. The CDR3 consists of 14 residues. The germline V and J ends were trimmed by 3 bases and 4 bases, with 9 bases remaining between them. Germline lookup yields CDR1 MGHRA and CDR2 YSYEKL. The DNA for the CDR3 is TGCGCCAGCAGCCACCCGACAAATAATGAAAAACTGTTTTTT. As protein: CASSHPTNNEKLFF.

This clonotype showed up just a few times. This sequence joins TRBV7-8 and TRBJ2-3; D could derive from TRBD1 or TRBD2 (5 bases each). The CDR3 covers 16 residues. Trimming shortened V by 7 bases and J by 4 bases, and 21 bases separated the two germline ends. CDR1 and CDR2 from the germline V gene are SGHVS and FQNEAQ. CDR3: CASIPGLVSTPDTQYF. CDR3 bases: TGTGCCAGCATCCCGGGGCTCGTTTCTACTCCAGATACGCAGTATTTT.

This clonotype was seen ten or more times. The chain couples TRBV18 to TRBJ2-5; the D is unclear. This CDR3 contains 14 residues. Germline loops: CDR1 KGHSH, CDR2 LQKENI. Trimming cost V 3 bases and J 1 base, with 9 bases left between them. CDR3 sequence: CASSPRSRQETQYF. The DNA of the CDR3 is TGTGCCAGCTCACCGCGGAGCCGCCAAGAGACCCAGTACTTC.

The chain joins TRBV2 to TRBJ2-7, with 7 bases fitting TRBD2. Unmatched junction bases numbered 13, after V lost 4 bases and J lost 7 bases. Per the germline V gene, CDR1 is SNHLY and CDR2 is FYNNEI. The CDR3 covers 15 residues. The CDR3 reads CASSGGLADIGEQYF. Here the CDR3 DNA reads TGTGCCAGCAGTGGTGGTCTAGCGGACATTGGAGAGCAGTACTTC.

The table lists this clonotype with a few counts. V and J are TRBV19 and TRBJ2-5; 9 nucleotides match TRBD1. Germline CDR1 and CDR2: LNHDA and SQIVND (reference sequence). Trimming took 3 bases from V and 7 from J; bases not matched to a gene: 6. The CDR3 length is 14 residues. The CDR3 DNA is TGTGCCAGTAGTATTCCCGGGACAGGGACGACCCAGTACTTC. Protein sequence: CASSIPGTGTTQYF.